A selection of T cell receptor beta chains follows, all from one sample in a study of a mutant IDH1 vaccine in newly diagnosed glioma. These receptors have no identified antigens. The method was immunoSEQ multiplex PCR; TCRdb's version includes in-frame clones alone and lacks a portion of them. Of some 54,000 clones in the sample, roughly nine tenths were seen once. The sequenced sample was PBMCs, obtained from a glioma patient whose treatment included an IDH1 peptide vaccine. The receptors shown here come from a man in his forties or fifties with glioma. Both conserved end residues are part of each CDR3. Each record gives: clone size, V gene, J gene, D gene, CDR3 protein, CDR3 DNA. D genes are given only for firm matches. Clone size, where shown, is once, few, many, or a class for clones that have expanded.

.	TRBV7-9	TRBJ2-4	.	CASSSEWGNLAKNIQYF	TGTGCCAGCAGCTCGGAATGGGGGAACCTAGCCAAAAACATTCAGTACTTC
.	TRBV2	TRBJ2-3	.	CASRPGLSTDTQYF	TGTGCCAGCAGGCCTGGACTATCCACAGATACGCAGTATTTT
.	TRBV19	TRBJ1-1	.	CASSWQGVNTEAFF	TGTGCCAGTAGTTGGCAGGGAGTGAACACTGAAGCTTTCTTT
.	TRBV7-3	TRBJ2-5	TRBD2	CASRQAGGGVQETQYF	TGTGCCAGCAGGCAAGCGGGGGGAGGGGTCCAAGAGACCCAGTACTTC
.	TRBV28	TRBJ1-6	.	CASSPPQGTNSPLHF	TGTGCCAGCAGCCCACCTCAGGGTACTAATTCACCCCTCCACTTT
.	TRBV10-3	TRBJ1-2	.	CAISDVGSYGYTF	TGTGCCATCAGTGACGTAGGTAGCTATGGCTACACCTTC
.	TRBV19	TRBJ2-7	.	CASTLIHGGGYEQYF	TGTGCCAGTACCCTTATTCATGGAGGGGGCTACGAGCAGTACTTC
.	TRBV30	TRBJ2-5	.	CALNKAGLQETQYF	TGTGCCTTAAACAAAGCGGGCCTCCAAGAGACCCAGTACTTC
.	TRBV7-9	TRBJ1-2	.	CASSPDTGTRTGYTF	TGTGCCAGCAGCCCCGATACCGGGACCCGAACAGGCTACACCTTC
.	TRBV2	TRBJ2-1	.	CASSETRLPVTYNEQFF	TGTGCCAGCAGTGAAACTCGACTCCCGGTCACCTACAATGAGCAGTTCTTC
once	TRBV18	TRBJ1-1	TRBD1	CASSQQGQKNTEAFF	TGTGCCAGCTCTCAACAGGGACAGAAGAACACTGAAGCTTTCTTT
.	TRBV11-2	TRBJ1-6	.	CASSGGPNSPLHF	TGTGCCAGCAGCGGGGGGCCAAATTCACCCCTCCACTTT
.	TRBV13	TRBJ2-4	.	CASSLAAGLAKNIQYF	TGTGCCAGCAGCTTAGCGGCGGGACTAGCCAAAAACATTCAGTACTTC
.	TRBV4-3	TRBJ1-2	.	CASSQDRGAQGGYTF	TGCGCCAGCAGCCAAGATCGAGGGGCCCAGGGCGGCTACACCTTC
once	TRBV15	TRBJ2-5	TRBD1	CATSRDRGLQETQYF	TGTGCCACCAGCAGGGACAGGGGGCTTCAAGAGACCCAGTACTTC
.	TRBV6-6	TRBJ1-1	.	CASSPGTPAEAFF	TGTGCCAGCAGTCCAGGGACCCCAGCTGAAGCTTTCTTT
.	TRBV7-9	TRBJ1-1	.	CASSLAVQGNNEAFF	TGTGCCAGCAGCTTAGCGGTGCAGGGGAATAATGAAGCTTTCTTT
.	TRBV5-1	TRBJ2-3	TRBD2	CASSLHGLAGASEGTDTQYF	TGCGCCAGCAGCTTGCATGGACTAGCGGGGGCCTCAGAGGGCACAGATACGCAGTATTTT
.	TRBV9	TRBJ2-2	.	CASSPEGAGELFF	TGTGCCAGCAGCCCCGAGGGGGCCGGGGAGCTGTTTTTT
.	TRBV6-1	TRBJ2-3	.	CASSEGGSTDTQYF	TGTGCCAGCAGTGAGGGAGGTAGCACAGATACGCAGTATTTT
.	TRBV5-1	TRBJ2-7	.	CASSLEFGYEQYF	TGCGCCAGCAGCTTGGAATTTGGGTACGAGCAGTACTTC
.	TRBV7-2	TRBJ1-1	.	CASSLEITRPEAFF	TGTGCCAGCAGCTTAGAAATTACCAGGCCTGAAGCTTTCTTT
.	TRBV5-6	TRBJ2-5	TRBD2	CASSSGGRETQYF	TGTGCCAGCAGCTCGGGGGGACGGGAGACCCAGTACTTC
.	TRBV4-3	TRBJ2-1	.	CASSRGDAAYNEQFF	TGCGCCAGCAGCCGGGGGGATGCGGCCTACAATGAGCAGTTCTTC
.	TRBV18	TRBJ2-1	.	CASSPLGSGLSYNEQFF	TGTGCCAGCTCACCACTCGGTAGCGGCCTCTCCTACAATGAGCAGTTCTTC
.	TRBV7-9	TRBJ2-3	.	CASSLAGRSTDTQYF	TGTGCCAGCAGCTTAGCGGGACGGAGCACAGATACGCAGTATTTT
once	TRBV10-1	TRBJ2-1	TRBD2	CASSEGGRGGLSYNEQFF	TGCGCCAGCAGTGAAGGTGGGCGCGGGGGGCTGTCCTACAATGAGCAGTTCTTC
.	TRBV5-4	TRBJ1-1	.	CASSLEQGGSTEAFF	TGTGCCAGCAGCTTGGAACAGGGAGGGAGCACTGAAGCTTTCTTT
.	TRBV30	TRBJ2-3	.	CAWSGGLDTQYF	TGTGCCTGGAGTGGGGGTTTAGATACGCAGTATTTT
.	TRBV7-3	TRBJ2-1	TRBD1	CASSMDRGSYNEQFF	TGTGCCAGCAGTATGGACAGGGGGTCCTACAATGAGCAGTTCTTC
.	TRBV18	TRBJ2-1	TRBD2	CASSTRAGEKYNEQFF	TGTGCCAGCTCAACCCGGGCGGGAGAAAAATACAATGAGCAGTTCTTC
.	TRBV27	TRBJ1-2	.	CASSFRGIGYTF	TGTGCCAGCAGTTTTAGAGGGATCGGCTACACCTTC
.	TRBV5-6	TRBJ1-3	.	CASSWGKGNTIYF	TGTGCCAGCAGCTGGGGAAAGGGGAACACCATATATTTT
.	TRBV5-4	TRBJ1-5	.	CASSLGGNSNQPQHF	TGTGCCAGCAGCTTGGGAGGAAATAGCAATCAGCCCCAGCATTTT
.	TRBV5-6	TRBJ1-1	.	CASSFSWDRDITEAFF	TGTGCCAGCAGTTTCTCGTGGGACCGGGACATCACCGAAGCTTTCTTT
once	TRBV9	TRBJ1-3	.	CASSVVPGSSGNTIYF	TGTGCCAGCAGCGTAGTGCCAGGGAGCTCTGGAAACACCATATATTTT
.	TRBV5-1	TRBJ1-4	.	CASTVTGPNEKLFF	TGCGCCAGCACGGTGACAGGCCCTAATGAAAAACTGTTTTTT
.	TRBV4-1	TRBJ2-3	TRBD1	CASSQEGTGGTDTQYF	TGCGCCAGCAGCCAAGAAGGGACAGGGGGCACAGATACGCAGTATTTT
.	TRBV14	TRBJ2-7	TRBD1	CASSQGPGTGSYEQYF	TGTGCCAGCAGCCAAGGACCTGGGACAGGGTCCTACGAGCAGTACTTC
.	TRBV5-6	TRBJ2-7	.	CASSLVGETYEQYF	TGTGCCAGCAGCTTGGTAGGGGAGACCTACGAGCAGTACTTC
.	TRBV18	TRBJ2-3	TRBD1	CASSERKGQTYTDTQYF	TGTGCCAGCTCAGAACGCAAGGGACAGACGTACACAGATACGCAGTATTTT
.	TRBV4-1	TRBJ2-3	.	CASSLRRAPDTQYF	TGCGCCAGCAGCCTTCGCAGGGCACCAGATACGCAGTATTTT
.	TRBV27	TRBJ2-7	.	CASRRVHGQGGQYF	TGTGCCAGCCGAAGAGTACACGGGCAGGGGGGGCAGTACTTC
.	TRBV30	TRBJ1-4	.	CAWSESYRRREKLFF	TGTGCCTGGAGTGAAAGCTATAGGCGGCGTGAAAAACTGTTTTTT
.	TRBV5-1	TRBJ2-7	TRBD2	CASSLAYQREPYEQYF	TGCGCCAGCAGCTTGGCCTACCAGCGGGAACCCTACGAGCAGTACTTC
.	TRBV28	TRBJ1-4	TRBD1	CASSPWDRRYPANEKLFF	TGTGCCAGCAGTCCGTGGGACAGGCGATACCCCGCTAATGAAAAACTGTTTTTT
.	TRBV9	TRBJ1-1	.	CASSVVSSTEAFF	TGTGCCAGCAGCGTAGTGAGCTCTACTGAAGCTTTCTTT
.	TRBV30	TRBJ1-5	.	CAWSTQASNQPQHF	TGTGCCTGGAGTACTCAAGCCAGCAATCAGCCCCAGCATTTT
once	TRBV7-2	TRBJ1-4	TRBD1	CASSLVTGGVEKLFF	TGTGCCAGCAGCTTAGTGACAGGGGGCGTTGAAAAACTGTTTTTT
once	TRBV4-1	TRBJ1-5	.	CASSQRHYSNQPQHF	TGCGCCAGCAGCCAAAGACATTATAGCAATCAGCCCCAGCATTTT
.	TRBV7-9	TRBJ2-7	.	CASGGQGYEQYF	TGTGCCAGCGGCGGGCAGGGCTACGAGCAGTACTTC
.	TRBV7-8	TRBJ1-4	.	CASSPSRTAGEKLFF	TGTGCCAGCAGCCCCTCCCGGACAGCCGGTGAAAAACTGTTTTTT
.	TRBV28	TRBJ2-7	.	CASKDSVDEQYF	TGTGCCAGCAAAGACTCTGTGGACGAGCAGTACTTC